Each of the 19 T cell receptor beta chains below was sequenced from the same sample in a study of shared clonotypes between healthy human individuals. Clones were read by immunoSEQ multiplex PCR, and TCRdb kept only the in-frame ones, dropping some. The table records some 380,000 clones, roughly 96% of them present only once. The source material was memory CD8+ T cells sorted from blood. Subset: CD45RO+ cells pooled with CCR7-negative TemRA cells. These receptor sequences come from a man aged 30 to 39 in good health.

Note on this clone: The sample has other DNA sequences that encode this CDR3 too. The chain has TRBV6-5 and TRBJ1-5, with D uncertain. CDR3 length equals 13 residues. From germline, CDR1 is MNHEY and CDR2 SVGAGI. The V end lost 2 bases, the J end lost 4 bases, and 6 bases lay between the germline ends. Written as DNA, the CDR3 is TGTGCCAGCAGTTACACCGGGAATCAGCCCCAGCATTTT. Amino acid sequence: CASSYTGNQPQHF.

This clone is a singleton in its sample. The chain combines TRBV7-9 with TRBJ1-3; D possibly corresponds to TRBD1 (5 bases). The V and J ends lost 5 bases and 9 bases respectively, with 20 bases between them. This CDR3 has 15 residues. The V gene's germline CDR1 is SEHNR and CDR2 FQNEAQ (reference sequence). In DNA, the CDR3 is TGTGCCAGCAGCCCCAACCCGACAGTCGTCGGCACCATATATTTT. It encodes CASSPNPTVVGTIYF.

The gene calls are TRBV6-5 and TRBJ1-2; maybe TRBD1 (5 bases). The CDR3 consists of 13 residues. Germline CDR1 and CDR2: MNHEY and SVGAGI. Trimming shortened V by 6 bases and J by 0 bases, and 8 bases separated the two germline ends. DNA for the CDR3: TGTGCCAGCAGACAGGCCCCTAACTATGGCTACACCTTC. Its protein is CASRQAPNYGYTF.

The chain combines TRBV5-4 with TRBJ1-2; D not certain. The CDR3 runs to 14 residues. The V end lost 0 bases, the J end lost 8 bases, and 14 bases lay between the germline ends. Per germline, CDR1 SGHNT and CDR2 YYREEE (reference sequence). CDR3 sequence (DNA): TGTGCCAGCAGCTTGGGGACGGTTCCGTCCGGCTACACCTTC. As protein: CASSLGTVPSGYTF.

CDR3 DNA sequence: TGTGCCAGCAGCCTAGCGGGAGTTGAGCAGTTCTTC. Translated: CASSLAGVEQFF. The chain carries TRBV4-2 and TRBJ2-1, with TRBD2 identical over 9 bases. V lost 4 bases to trimming and J lost 9 bases; unmatched junction nucleotides: 1. Germline V gives CDR1 LGHNA, CDR2 YNFKEQ. The CDR3 totals 12 residues.

The V and J genes are TRBV13 and TRBJ1-2; D unresolved. This CDR3 is built from 11 residues. Germline V gene lookup returns CDR1 PRHDT and CDR2 FYEKMQ (reference sequence). The ends were cut back, 3 bases at V and 6 bases at J, with 5 bases in the middle. The CDR3 DNA sequence: TGTGCCAGCAGCTTGGCCGATGGCTACACCTTC. Translating gives CASSLADGYTF.

This chain uses TRBV28 with TRBJ2-5; D may be TRBD1 (5 bases). With 8 bases removed from V and 2 bases from J, the gap between germline ends came to 15 bases. The CDR3 contains 14 residues. The V gene's germline CDR1 is MDHEN and CDR2 SYDVKM. CDR3 loop: CASPTGIKQETQYF. CDR3 bases: TGTGCCAGCCCTACAGGCATAAAGCAAGAGACCCAGTACTTC.

About this clone: The sample carries other DNA sequences with the same CDR3. CDR3 nucleotides: TGTGCCAGCAGTTATGGCAATGAGCAGTTCTTC. This gives the protein CASSYGNEQFF. The V call is TRBV6-5, the J call TRBJ2-1; D is undetermined. This CDR3 has 11 amino acids. The V end was cut by 3 bases, the J end by 6 bases, with 3 bases between. Per the germline V gene, CDR1 is MNHEY and CDR2 is SVGAGI.

In its sample, this clone was seen once. The chain combines TRBV7-2 with TRBJ2-5; the match to TRBD1 covers 12 bases. This CDR3 is 14 amino acids long. With V trimmed by 5 bases and J by 5 bases, 3 bases remained unmatched. From germline, CDR1 is SGHTA and CDR2 FQGNSA. The CDR3 DNA reads as TGTGCCAGCAGCCGGGACAGGGGGCCGGAGACCCAGTACTTC. Translated: CASSRDRGPETQYF.

The chain joins TRBV11-2 to TRBJ2-3; TRBD2 matches at 12 bases. The germline gives CDR1 SGHAT, CDR2 FQNNGV. The CDR3 is made up of 18 amino acids. V shed 5 bases, J shed 2 bases, and the junction held 11 bases outside the gene matches. The CDR3 loop reads CASSPLAGGRLSTDTQYF. Here the CDR3 DNA reads TGTGCCAGCAGCCCCCTAGCGGGAGGGCGTCTTTCCACAGATACGCAGTATTTT.

V is TRBV6-1 and J is TRBJ1-1; 7 bases are a match to TRBD1. Trimming at V came to 0 bases and at J to 12 bases, leaving 13 bases not matched to a gene. Germline assignment: CDR1 MNHNS and CDR2 SASEGT. This CDR3 is 15 amino acids long. CDR3 sequence (DNA): TGTGCCAGCAGTGAAGCTCAAGGGGGCTTTTTCTTCCCTTTCTTT. The encoded protein is CASSEAQGGFFFPFF.

In this sample, this clone turned up once. V usage is TRBV30 and J usage is TRBJ2-7, with 7 bases lining up with TRBD1. This CDR3 is 15 amino acids long. J gave up 5 bases and V 0 bases, and 10 bases lay outside the gene matches. Germline V gives CDR1 GTSNPN, CDR2 SVGIG (reference sequence). In nucleotides, the CDR3 is TGTGCCTGGAGTGTGGGCTTAGGGGGCGCGGACGAGCAGTACTTC. It specifies CAWSVGLGGADEQYF.

Only one count was recorded for this clone. The V call is TRBV6-5, the J call TRBJ1-6; no firm D call. The V gene lost 0 bases and the J gene lost 6 bases, with 9 bases spanning the gap. Per germline, CDR1 MNHEY and CDR2 SVGAGI. This CDR3 has 15 amino acids. CDR3 sequence (DNA): TGTGCCAGCAGTTACTCGATTGCACTTAATTCACCCCTCCACTTT. Its translation: CASSYSIALNSPLHF.

The chain uses TRBV30 and TRBJ1-5; 10 bases are a match to TRBD1. Trimming cost V 5 bases and J 8 bases; bases outside gene matches: 6. Per germline, CDR1 GTSNPN and CDR2 SVGIG (reference sequence). The CDR3 is made up of 13 amino acids. CDR3: CAWDRGLLEPQHF. The CDR3 coding sequence is TGTGCCTGGGACAGGGGGCTCTTAGAGCCCCAGCATTTT. The full variable domain, in which reference TRBV30 and TRBJ1-5 provide the parts outside the CDR3, is SQTIHQWPATLVQPVGSPLSLECTVEGTSNPNLYWYRQAAGRGLQLLFYSVGIGQISSEVPQNLSASRPQDRQFILSSKKLLLSDSGFYLCAWDRGLLEPQHFGDGTRLSIL.

The chain is built from TRBV29-1 and TRBJ1-1; D is uncertain. This CDR3 has 13 residues. Deletions cut 4 bases from V and 3 bases from J, with 12 bases between. Per germline, CDR1 SQVTM and CDR2 ANQGSEA. This chain's CDR3 is CSVGPGYDTEAFF. The CDR3 nucleotides are TGCAGCGTTGGCCCGGGATACGACACTGAAGCTTTCTTT.

The V and J genes are TRBV2 and TRBJ2-7, with TRBD2 matching over 9 bases. V gave up 4 bases and J gave up 7 bases; unmatched junction bases: 11. The germline V gene has CDR1 SNHLY and CDR2 FYNNEI. The CDR3 runs to 15 residues. The CDR3 region is CASSASGESPGEQYF. The CDR3 DNA sequence: TGTGCCAGCAGTGCTAGCGGGGAGTCCCCGGGTGAGCAGTACTTC.

The rearrangement joins TRBV20-1 to TRBJ2-1; a weak D match, TRBD1 (6 bases). Germline CDR1 is DFQATT and CDR2 is SNEGSKA (reference sequence). V lost 3 bases and J lost 7, with 7 bases in between. The CDR3 is made up of 11 amino acids. CDR3 sequence (DNA): TGCAGTGCTAGCACAGGGAATGAGCAGTTCTTC. Translating it yields CSASTGNEQFF.

The gene calls are TRBV10-2 and TRBJ1-4; TRBD1 is a possible D gene (6 bases). This CDR3 contains 15 residues. Looked up from germline, CDR1 is WSHSY and CDR2 is SAAADI. Trimming removed 8 bases at V and 0 bases at J, with 13 bases between. CDR3 loop: CASAFSGATNEKLFF. DNA of the CDR3: TGCGCCAGCGCATTTTCAGGGGCAACTAATGAAAAACTGTTTTTT.

This clone was seen only once. The CDR3 coding sequence is TGTGCCAGCAGTGACCGATTAACAGGGACCACAGATACGCAGTATTTT. Its translation is CASSDRLTGTTDTQYF. V and J are TRBV6-4 and TRBJ2-3; D is possibly TRBD1 (6 bases). Deletions cut 2 bases from V and 2 bases from J, with 14 bases between. The germline V gene has CDR1 MRHNA and CDR2 SNTAGT. The length of the CDR3 is 16 residues.